The 25 T cell receptor beta chains given below trace back to one sample, sequenced in a study of blood T cell repertoires in COVID-19. Clones were sequenced by immunoSEQ multiplex PCR, and TCRdb holds only the in-frame ones, with some missing. The sample consists of 150,000 to 200,000 clones, more than 85% of them appearing once. Sequenced: peripheral blood. These receptors were taken from a man aged 40-49 years with active or convalescent COVID-19.

The chain is built from TRBV30 and TRBJ1-1; no reliable D call. Germline CDR1 and CDR2: GTSNPN and SVGIG (reference sequence). This CDR3 is built from 13 residues. Trimming shortened V by 0 bases and J by 4 bases, and 9 bases separated the two germline ends. CDR3 in amino acids: CAWSVGGGTEAFF. CDR3 DNA: TGTGCCTGGAGTGTGGGAGGAGGCACTGAAGCTTTCTTT.

This rearrangement joins TRBV6-1 to TRBJ1-1; D unclear. V lost 2 bases, J lost 3 bases, and 13 bases lay in between. CDR3 length: 15 amino acids. Looked up from germline, CDR1 is MNHNS and CDR2 is SASEGT. The CDR3, as DNA: TGTGCCAGCAGTGAACTGGTGGGAGGGTACACTGAAGCTTTCTTT. It encodes CASSELVGGYTEAFF.

J is TRBJ2-1 and V is TRBV7-6; tentatively, D is TRBD2 (5 bases). The CDR3 loop spans 13 amino acids. The V gene lost 2 bases and the J gene lost 10 bases, with 12 bases spanning the gap. CDR1 is SGHVS and CDR2 is FNYEAQ in the germline V gene. The DNA for the CDR3 is TGTGCCAGCAGCTTATCGGAGGTTTACGAGCAGTTCTTC. Residues: CASSLSEVYEQFF. Supplemented by reference TRBV7-6 and TRBJ2-1, the full variable domain reads GAGVSQSPRYKVTKRGQDVALRCDPISGHVSLYWYRQALGQGPEFLTYFNYEAQQDKSGLPNDRFSAERPEGSISTLTIQRTEQRDSAMYRCASSLSEVYEQFFGPGTRLTVL.

The rearrangement joins TRBV19 to TRBJ2-2, with TRBD2 identical over 12 bases. J was trimmed by 4 bases and V by 7 bases; bases with no gene match: 7. There are 16 residues in the CDR3. The germline V gene encodes CDR1 LNHDA and CDR2 SQIVND (reference sequence). The CDR3 DNA reads as TGTGCCAGTACCACCGGGACTAGCGGGTTCACCGGGGAGCTGTTTTTT. Its translation is CASTTGTSGFTGELFF.

This chain connects TRBV4-1 to TRBJ2-7; D may be TRBD2 (6 bases). This CDR3 is built from 13 residues. Germline V lookup: CDR1 MGHRA, CDR2 YSYEKL. Trimming shortened V by 1 base and J by 4 bases, and 8 bases separated the two germline ends. The CDR3 nucleotides read TGCGCCAGCAGCCAAGGGGGAGGATACGAGCAGTACTTC. It translates to CASSQGGGYEQYF.

The CDR3 loop reads CASSQDQGAADTQYF. The CDR3 bases are TGCGCCAGCAGCCAAGATCAGGGGGCAGCCGATACGCAGTATTTT. The chain employs TRBV4-3 and TRBJ2-3, with 8 bases fitting TRBD1. V lost 0 bases, J lost 6 bases, and 5 bases stayed unmatched. This CDR3 comprises 15 residues. The germline V gene has CDR1 LGHNA and CDR2 YSLEER.

V and J are TRBV11-2 and TRBJ2-6; no definite D call. CDR3 length: 15 amino acids. Trimming pared 5 bases from V and 0 bases from J, leaving 8 bases between. Germline V gene sequence: CDR1 SGHAT, CDR2 FQNNGV. The CDR3 loop is CASSEVISGANVLTF. In DNA, the CDR3 is TGTGCCAGCAGCGAGGTAATCTCTGGGGCCAACGTCCTGACTTTC.

V usage is TRBV7-2 and J usage is TRBJ1-5; no definite D call. The CDR3 length is 14 residues. From germline, CDR1 is SGHTA and CDR2 FQGNSA. V was trimmed by 6 bases and J by 0 bases, leaving 9 bases between them. CDR3 residues: CASSPDYSNQPQHF. CDR3 DNA: TGTGCCAGCAGTCCAGACTATAGCAATCAGCCCCAGCATTTT.

This clone was seen only once. The chain carries TRBV12-2 and TRBJ2-6; the table's TRBD1 call for D was not verified on the DNA. TRBV12-2 is reported as a pseudogene. The CDR3 extends over 18 amino acids. The CDR3 region has the DNA TGTGCAAGTCGCTTATCACAGGGGGCTGCCTCTGGGGCCAACGTCCTGACTTTC. This gives the protein CASRLSQGAASGANVLTF.

This clone has only one observation. V gene TRBV29-1 combines with J gene TRBJ1-4; 10 nucleotides agree with TRBD1. After removal of 6 bases from V and 8 bases from J, the junction contained 9 bases not matched to a gene. CDR1 and CDR2 (germline): SQVTM, ANQGSEA. CDR3 length: 14 residues. CDR3 sequence: CSVETGTGDEKLFF. CDR3 DNA sequence: TGCAGCGTGGAAACCGGGACAGGGGACGAAAAACTGTTTTTT.

This clone has just a few counts. V usage is TRBV5-4 and J usage is TRBJ1-2; a weak D match, TRBD1 (6 bases). CDR3 length: 15 residues. V shed 4 bases and J shed 1 base, with 14 bases lying between them. Germline values: CDR1 SGHNT, CDR2 YYREEE (reference sequence). The CDR3 nucleotides are TGTGCCAGCAGCCCATGGACAGCGAATAACTATGGCTACACCTTC. Its translation is CASSPWTANNYGYTF.

The table lists this clone with a few counts. The CDR3 is CASSGGTVQPQHF. The DNA of the CDR3 is TGTGCCAGCAGTGGGGGGACAGTACAGCCCCAGCATTTT. The chain carries TRBV28 and TRBJ1-5; 7 nucleotides align to TRBD1. The J segment lost 7 bases and the V segment lost 5 bases, leaving 5 bases of the junction unmatched. Looked up from germline, CDR1 is MDHEN and CDR2 is SYDVKM. There are 13 residues in the CDR3.

This chain uses TRBV7-2 with TRBJ2-7, with a weak D call TRBD1 (6 bases). There are 13 residues in the CDR3. Germline CDR1 SGHTA, CDR2 FQGNSA. V dropped 5 bases and J dropped 3 bases, with 11 bases sitting between them. The CDR3: CASSPGHYYEQYF. Written as DNA, the CDR3 is TGTGCCAGCAGCCCGGGACACTACTACGAGCAGTACTTC.

The genes are TRBV19 and TRBJ1-1; TRBD1 might be the D (5 bases). V lost 5 bases and J lost 3, with 13 bases in between. The CDR3 spans 14 residues. Germline-derived CDR1 and CDR2 are LNHDA and SQIVND (reference sequence). The CDR3 bases are TGTGCCAGTAGTTGGGGGGTGTCGGACACTGAAGCTTTCTTT. Translation gives CASSWGVSDTEAFF.

V and J are TRBV5-1 and TRBJ2-7; possible D gene TRBD1, 6 bases. The CDR3 covers 13 residues. Germline V gene lookup returns CDR1 SGHRS and CDR2 YFSETQ. Trimming removed 3 bases from V and 3 bases from J, with 10 bases in between. The CDR3 nucleotides read TGCGCCAGCAGCTCAACGGACAGCTACGAGCAGTACTTC. Translation: CASSSTDSYEQYF.

The V and J genes are TRBV7-2 and TRBJ1-1; no clear D. Per the germline V gene, CDR1 is SGHTA and CDR2 is FQGNSA. The CDR3 consists of 15 residues. The ends were cut back, 0 bases at V and 1 base at J, with 9 bases in the middle. The CDR3 region is CASSLAPGGNTEAFF. CDR3 nucleotide sequence: TGTGCCAGCAGCTTAGCTCCGGGTGGGAACACTGAAGCTTTCTTT.

V gene TRBV6-4 combines with J gene TRBJ2-3; 16 bases agree with TRBD2. The CDR3 runs to 16 residues. Germline assignment: CDR1 MRHNA and CDR2 SNTAGT. The J segment lost 8 bases and the V segment lost 5 bases, leaving 7 bases of the junction unmatched. CDR3: CASSPIGTSGGGTQYF. In DNA, the CDR3 is TGTGCCAGCAGTCCCATCGGGACTAGCGGGGGGGGTACGCAGTATTTT.

Only one count was recorded for this clone. The chain has TRBV5-6 and TRBJ1-2; 7 bases fit TRBD1. The germline gives CDR1 SGHDT, CDR2 YYEEEE. V lost 0 bases to trimming and J lost 4 bases; unmatched junction nucleotides: 6. CDR3 length: 15 residues. Here the CDR3 reads CASSLVGGTVYGYTF. CDR3 in DNA: TGTGCCAGCAGCTTGGTAGGGGGCACGGTCTATGGCTACACCTTC. The full variable domain, with the rest looked up from reference TRBV5-6 and TRBJ1-2, is DAGVTQSPTHLIKTRGQQVTLRCSPKSGHDTVSWYQQALGQGPQFIFQYYEEEERQRGNFPDRFSGHQFPNYSSELNVNALLLGDSALYLCASSLVGGTVYGYTFGSGTRLTVV.

The CDR3 loop reads CASSLDRQGRDFF. CDR3 DNA sequence: TGTGCCAGCAGCTTAGACCGACAGGGCCGGGATTTCTTT. V usage is TRBV11-2 and J usage is TRBJ1-1; 7 bases map to TRBD1. V lost 0 bases and J lost 13; bases outside the gene matches: 8. CDR1 is SGHAT and CDR2 is FQNNGV in the germline V gene. The CDR3 runs 13 residues.

Only a few counts were recorded for this clone. V gene TRBV2 combines with J gene TRBJ1-5; TRBD1 agrees at 9 bases. The germline V gene has CDR1 SNHLY and CDR2 FYNNEI. This CDR3 has 13 amino acids. The V gene end was trimmed by 8 bases and the J gene end by 6 bases; junction bases not matched to a gene: 5. The CDR3 nucleotides are TGTGCCAGCGGTTCGACAGGGGGTCAGCCCCAGCATTTT. Encoded protein: CASGSTGGQPQHF.

This chain connects TRBV29-1 to TRBJ1-1, with TRBD1 as a possible D gene (6 bases). Per germline, CDR1 SQVTM and CDR2 ANQGSEA. The CDR3 loop spans 14 amino acids. V lost 4 bases and J 1 base, leaving 13 bases between the germline ends. As DNA, the CDR3 is TGCAGCGTTGCCTTACCGGGACAGAACACTGAAGCTTTCTTT. It encodes CSVALPGQNTEAFF.

The chain carries TRBV3-1 (or the pseudogene TRBV3-2) and TRBJ2-7; tentative D call: TRBD1 (5 bases). V was clipped by 0 bases and J by 3 bases, with 6 bases between them. Germline V gene lookup returns CDR1 LGHDT and CDR2 YNNKEL (reference sequence). The CDR3 loop spans 13 amino acids. The CDR3 is CASSQDRDYEQYF. In nucleotides, the CDR3 is TGTGCCAGCAGCCAAGACAGGGACTACGAGCAGTACTTC.

This clone was recorded only once. The rearrangement links TRBV27 to TRBJ1-2, with D perhaps TRBD1 (6 bases). Trimming removed 2 bases at V and 8 bases at J, with 12 bases between. The germline CDR1 and CDR2 sequences are MNHEY and SMNVEV (reference sequence). This CDR3 is built from 13 residues. The CDR3 coding sequence is TGTGCCAGCAGTTTAGCACAGGGTCTGGGCTACACCTTC. It is translated as CASSLAQGLGYTF.

The table lists this clone with a count of one. The V and J genes are TRBV5-1 and TRBJ2-1; 12 bases match TRBD2. The length of the CDR3 is 16 residues. J gave up 5 bases and V 0 bases, and 3 bases lay outside the gene matches. Germline V lookup: CDR1 SGHRS, CDR2 YFSETQ. The CDR3 sequence is CASSLDLAGGDNEQFF. The CDR3 bases are TGCGCCAGCAGCTTGGACCTAGCGGGGGGGGACAATGAGCAGTTCTTC.

To note about this clone: The sample contains more than one DNA sequence encoding this CDR3. The CDR3 here is CASSLVGAGETQYF. In nucleotides, the CDR3 is TGTGCCAGCAGCTTGGTAGGGGCCGGAGAGACCCAGTACTTC. The rearrangement joins TRBV5-6 to TRBJ2-5, with a possible D match to TRBD1 (5 bases). Germline V gene data show CDR1 as SGHDT and CDR2 as YYEEEE. With 0 bases removed from V and 4 bases from J, the gap between germline ends came to 10 bases. The CDR3 length is 14 residues.